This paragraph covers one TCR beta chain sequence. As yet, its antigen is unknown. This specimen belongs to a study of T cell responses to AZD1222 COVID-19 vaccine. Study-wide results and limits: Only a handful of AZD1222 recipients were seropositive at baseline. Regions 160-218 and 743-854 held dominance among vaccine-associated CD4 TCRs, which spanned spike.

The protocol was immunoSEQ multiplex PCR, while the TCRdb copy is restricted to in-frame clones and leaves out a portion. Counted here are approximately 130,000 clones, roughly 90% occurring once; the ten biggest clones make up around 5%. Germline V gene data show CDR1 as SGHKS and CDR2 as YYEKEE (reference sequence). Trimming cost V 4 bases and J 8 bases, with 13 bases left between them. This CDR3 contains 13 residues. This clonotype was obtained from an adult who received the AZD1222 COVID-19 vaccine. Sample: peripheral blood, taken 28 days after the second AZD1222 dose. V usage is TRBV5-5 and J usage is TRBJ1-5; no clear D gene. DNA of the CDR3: TGTGCCAGCAGCCGAATACCCGGGGAGCCCCAGCATTTT. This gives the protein CASSRIPGEPQHF.